What follows describes a single T cell receptor (beta chain). Assay: immunoSEQ multiplex PCR; the TCRdb copy retains only in-frame clones and omits some. The sample holds about 35,000 clones, about 81% seen once. The CDR3 length is 15 residues. V was clipped by 0 bases and J by 7 bases, with 11 bases between them. The V gene's germline CDR1 is SGHRS and CDR2 YFSETQ. One to two pinch biopsies were taken from the rectum during colonoscopy. The data originate from a study of pediatric ulcerative colitis. The specimen sequenced was gut tissue. The genes are TRBV5-1 and TRBJ1-6, with D possibly TRBD1 on 5 matching bases. The origin of this receptor is a boy aged 5-17 years with mild ulcerative colitis. The chain's CDR3 is CASSLGPGINSPLHF. As DNA, the CDR3 is TGCGCCAGCAGCTTGGGGCCAGGGATCAATTCACCCCTCCACTTT.